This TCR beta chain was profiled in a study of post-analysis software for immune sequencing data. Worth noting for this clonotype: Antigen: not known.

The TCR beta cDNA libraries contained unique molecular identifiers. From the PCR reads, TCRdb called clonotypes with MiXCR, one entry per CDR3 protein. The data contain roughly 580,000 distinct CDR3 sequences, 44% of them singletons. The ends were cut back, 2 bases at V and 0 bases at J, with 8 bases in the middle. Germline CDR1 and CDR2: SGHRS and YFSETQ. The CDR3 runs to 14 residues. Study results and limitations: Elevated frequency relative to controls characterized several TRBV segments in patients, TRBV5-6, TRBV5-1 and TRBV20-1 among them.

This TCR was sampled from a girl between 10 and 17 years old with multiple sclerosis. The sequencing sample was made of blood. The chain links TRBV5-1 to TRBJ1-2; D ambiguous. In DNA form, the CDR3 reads TGCGCCAGCAGCTTAGCAGAGCCTAACTATGGCTACACCTTC. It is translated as CASSLAEPNYGYTF.